This note documents a single TCR beta chain sequence. Clones were read by immunoSEQ multiplex PCR, and TCRdb kept only the in-frame ones, dropping some. The sample lists roughly 500,000 clones, roughly 85% occurring once. The CDR3 is made up of 13 amino acids. The V gene's germline CDR1 is LGHDT and CDR2 YNNKEL (reference sequence). V was cut by 3 bases and J by 9 bases, with 12 bases left in between. The entry originates in a study of Ad26.COV2.S vaccination and SARS-CoV-2 variants. The treatment denotes: roughly 20 received Ad26.COV2.S at low or high dose, single or two shots; several received placebo; per-sample allocation not given. Each sample was drawn 63 days after the first injection (of vaccine or placebo).

V gene TRBV3-1 (or the pseudogene TRBV3-2) combines with J gene TRBJ2-1; D unclear. The receptor's source is a person between 18 and 65 years old who received the Ad26.COV2.S COVID-19 vaccine or a placebo. Material: peripheral blood, obtained in a trial of Ad26.COV2.S vaccine versus placebo. CDR3 nucleotides: TGTGCCAGCAGCCATGCTAGGGTCGGTGAGCAGTTCTTC. It codes for CASSHARVGEQFF.